Listed below are T cell receptor beta chains from one sample, sequenced in a study of blood T cell repertoires in COVID-19. Libraries were prepared by immunoSEQ multiplex PCR; TCRdb keeps only in-frame clonotypes and omits some of them. The sample has some 400,000 clones, 81% seen once. Sequenced sample: peripheral blood. The receptor source for this set is a human donor with acute or convalescent COVID-19. The donor label of this sample is uncertain. Both conserved end residues are part of each CDR3. D genes are given only for firm matches. Some rows mark clone size as missing; the rest say once, few, many or name a class of expanded clone.

j_gene: TRBJ2-1; abundance: NA; v_gene: TRBV2; d_gene: TRBD1; CDR3aa: CASSHRGRSRNEQFF; CDR3nt: TGTGCCAGCAGTCACAGGGGGCGCAGTAGAAATGAGCAGTTCTTC
j_gene: TRBJ2-5; abundance: NA; v_gene: TRBV18; d_gene: NA; CDR3aa: CASSPRQGSETQYF; CDR3nt: TGTGCCAGCTCACCACGTCAGGGGTCAGAGACCCAGTACTTC
j_gene: TRBJ2-3; abundance: once; v_gene: TRBV7-2; d_gene: TRBD2; CDR3aa: CASSLISSGGKDTQYF; CDR3nt: TGTGCCAGCAGCTTAATCTCTAGCGGGGGTAAAGATACGCAGTATTTT
j_gene: TRBJ2-1; abundance: NA; v_gene: TRBV19; d_gene: TRBD2; CDR3aa: CASSPRTSSYNEQFF; CDR3nt: TGTGCCAGTAGTCCCCGGACTAGCTCCTACAATGAGCAGTTCTTC
j_gene: TRBJ2-5; abundance: NA; v_gene: TRBV7-7; d_gene: NA; CDR3aa: CASSLFVGQQETQYF; CDR3nt: TGTGCCAGCAGCTTATTTGTCGGACAGCAAGAGACCCAGTACTTC
j_gene: TRBJ1-5; abundance: NA; v_gene: TRBV3-1/TRBV3-2; d_gene: TRBD1; CDR3aa: CASSSGQGLNQPQHF; CDR3nt: TGTGCCAGCAGCTCAGGACAGGGTTTGAATCAGCCCCAGCATTTT
j_gene: TRBJ1-1; abundance: NA; v_gene: TRBV7-9; d_gene: TRBD1; CDR3aa: CASSPRTGRSFF; CDR3nt: TGTGCCAGCAGCCCCCGGACAGGGAGGTCTTTCTTT
j_gene: TRBJ2-2; abundance: NA; v_gene: TRBV29-1; d_gene: NA; CDR3aa: CSVGGSTHTGELFF; CDR3nt: TGCAGCGTCGGGGGATCTACCCACACCGGGGAGCTGTTTTTT
j_gene: TRBJ1-2; abundance: NA; v_gene: TRBV2; d_gene: NA; CDR3aa: CASLRDSPPLIDGYTF; CDR3nt: TGTGCCAGCCTTCGAGACAGTCCACCGTTAATCGATGGCTACACCTTC
j_gene: TRBJ2-1; abundance: NA; v_gene: TRBV6-1; d_gene: NA; CDR3aa: CASSEGTGSSYNEQFF; CDR3nt: TGTGCCAGCAGTGAAGGGACCGGGAGCTCCTACAATGAGCAGTTCTTC
j_gene: TRBJ1-5; abundance: NA; v_gene: TRBV27; d_gene: NA; CDR3aa: CASSPRPESNQPQHF; CDR3nt: TGTGCCAGCAGTCCCCGCCCCGAGAGCAATCAGCCCCAGCATTTT
j_gene: TRBJ2-7; abundance: NA; v_gene: TRBV5-1; d_gene: NA; CDR3aa: CASSLGIGSEEYF; CDR3nt: TGCGCCAGCAGCTTGGGGATCGGGAGCGAGGAGTACTTC
j_gene: TRBJ1-2; abundance: NA; v_gene: TRBV18; d_gene: NA; CDR3aa: CASSPGGIPRYTF; CDR3nt: TGTGCCAGCTCTCCCGGGGGGATTCCCCGCTACACCTTC
j_gene: TRBJ1-4; abundance: NA; v_gene: TRBV5-1; d_gene: TRBD1; CDR3aa: CASSRTGTGREKLFF; CDR3nt: TGCGCCAGCAGCAGGACCGGGACAGGGCGCGAAAAACTGTTTTTT
j_gene: TRBJ2-6; abundance: NA; v_gene: TRBV4-1; d_gene: NA; CDR3aa: CASSQGEGRQGRSGANVLTF; CDR3nt: TGCGCCAGCAGCCAAGGGGAAGGGCGGCAGGGCCGCTCTGGGGCCAACGTCCTGACTTTC
j_gene: TRBJ1-4; abundance: few; v_gene: TRBV2; d_gene: NA; CDR3aa: CASSRYGANEKLFF; CDR3nt: TGTGCCAGCAGTCGATACGGGGCTAATGAAAAACTGTTTTTT